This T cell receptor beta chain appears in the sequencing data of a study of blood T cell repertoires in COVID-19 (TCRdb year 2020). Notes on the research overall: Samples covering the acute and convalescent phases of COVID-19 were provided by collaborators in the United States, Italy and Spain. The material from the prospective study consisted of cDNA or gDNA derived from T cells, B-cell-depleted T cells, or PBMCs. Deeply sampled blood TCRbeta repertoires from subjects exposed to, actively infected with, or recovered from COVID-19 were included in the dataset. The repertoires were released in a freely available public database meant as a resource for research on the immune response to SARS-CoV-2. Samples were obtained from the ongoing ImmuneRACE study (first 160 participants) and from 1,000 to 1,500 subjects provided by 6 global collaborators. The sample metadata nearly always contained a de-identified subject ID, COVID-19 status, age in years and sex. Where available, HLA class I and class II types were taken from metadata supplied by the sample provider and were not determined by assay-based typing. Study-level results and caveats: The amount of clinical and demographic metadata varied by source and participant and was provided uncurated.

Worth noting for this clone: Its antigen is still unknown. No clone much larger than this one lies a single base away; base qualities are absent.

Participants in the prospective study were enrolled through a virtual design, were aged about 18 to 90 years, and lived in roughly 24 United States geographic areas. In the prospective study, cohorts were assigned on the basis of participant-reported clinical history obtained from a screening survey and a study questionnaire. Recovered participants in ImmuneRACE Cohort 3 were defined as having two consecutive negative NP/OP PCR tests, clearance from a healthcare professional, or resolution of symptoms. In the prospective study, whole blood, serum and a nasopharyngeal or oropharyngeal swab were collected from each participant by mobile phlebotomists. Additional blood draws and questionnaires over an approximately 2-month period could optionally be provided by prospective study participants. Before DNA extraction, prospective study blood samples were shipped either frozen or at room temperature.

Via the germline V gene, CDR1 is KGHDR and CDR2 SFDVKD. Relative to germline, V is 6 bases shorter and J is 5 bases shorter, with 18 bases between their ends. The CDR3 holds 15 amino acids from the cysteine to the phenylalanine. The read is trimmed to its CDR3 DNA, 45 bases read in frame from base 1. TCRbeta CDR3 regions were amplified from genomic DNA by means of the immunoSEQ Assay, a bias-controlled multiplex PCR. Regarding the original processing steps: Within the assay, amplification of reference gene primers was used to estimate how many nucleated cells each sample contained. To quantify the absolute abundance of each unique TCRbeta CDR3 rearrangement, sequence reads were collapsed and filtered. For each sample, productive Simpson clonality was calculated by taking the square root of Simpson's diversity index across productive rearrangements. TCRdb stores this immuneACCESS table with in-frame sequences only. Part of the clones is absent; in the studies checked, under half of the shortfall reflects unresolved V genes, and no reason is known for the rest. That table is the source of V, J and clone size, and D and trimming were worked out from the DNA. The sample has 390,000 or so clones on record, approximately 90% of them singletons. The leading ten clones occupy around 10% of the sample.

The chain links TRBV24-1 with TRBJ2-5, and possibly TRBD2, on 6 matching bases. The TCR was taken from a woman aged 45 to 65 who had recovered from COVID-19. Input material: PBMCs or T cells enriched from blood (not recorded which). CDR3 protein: CATSRGTVGPETQYF. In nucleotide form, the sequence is TGTGCCACCAGTCGGGGGACCGTGGGCCCGGAGACCCAGTACTTC.